This TCR beta chain was retrieved from a study of control samples from healthy donors and cancer patients. TCRdb's copy holds only in-frame clones and misses some; the assay was immunoSEQ multiplex PCR. The data show tens of thousands of clones, with about 94% seen just once and roughly a quarter held by the top ten. Losses at the gene ends were 7 bases for V and 11 bases for J; bases not matched to a gene: 5. Looked up from germline, CDR1 is KGHDR and CDR2 is SFDVKD. The CDR3 totals 11 residues. The chain carries TRBV24-1 and TRBJ1-1, with 8 bases identical to TRBD1. The sequenced sample was PBMCs. The origin of this receptor is a woman between 50 and 59 years old with head and neck cancer. The CDR3 is CATSRQGTAFF. The DNA of the CDR3 is TGTGCCACCAGCCGACAGGGGACGGCTTTCTTT.